This T cell receptor beta chain originates from a study of blood T cell repertoires in COVID-19. Study-wide background: Some COVID-19 samples were acute and others convalescent; all came from the United States, Italy and Spain. In each case, the material was cDNA or gDNA derived from T cells, B-cell-depleted T cells, or PBMCs.

Data came from immunoSEQ multiplex PCR; TCRdb stores just in-frame clones and leaves some out. The sample records roughly 160,000 clones, just over 85% being singletons. Trimming removed 1 base from V and 3 bases from J; junction bases left unmatched: 3. Per the germline V gene, CDR1 is LNHDA and CDR2 is SQIVND (reference sequence). CDR3 length: 15 amino acids. This receptor was obtained from a man aged 50 or older with active or convalescent COVID-19. Sequenced input: peripheral blood. This chain uses TRBV19 with TRBJ2-3; TRBD1 aligns across 8 bases. This CDR3 reads CASSIVGQGTDTQYF. CDR3 coding DNA: TGTGCCAGTAGTATAGTTGGACAGGGAACAGATACGCAGTATTTT.